Given below is one TCR beta chain in context. Combining iRepertoire HTBI primers with Arm-PCR of CDR3 regions, the authors built TCR beta libraries. MiXCR, run by TCRdb on the multiplex PCR reads, gives a single entry per CDR3 protein. The sample contains about 440,000 distinct CDR3 sequences, approximately 16% of which appear only once. Time point of the sample: newly diagnosed GD, antithyroid drugs for less than 3 months. PBMCs provided the RNA from which the TCR library was made. J gave up 1 base and V 1 base, and 5 bases lay outside the gene matches. The germline V gene has CDR1 SEHNR and CDR2 FQNEAQ (reference sequence). CDR3 length: 16 residues. This record belongs to a study of regulatory T cells in long-lasting Graves disease. This sample also belongs to another study, concerning T cells in Graves' hyperthyroidism and ophthalmopathy. That study reports: Graves' hyperthyroidism was deemed stable given no ophthalmopathy progression within 18 months. Stable hyperthyroidism and ophthalmopathy were separated using 13 V-J signatures.

The chain joins TRBV7-9 to TRBJ1-1; 8 bases align to TRBD1. The sequence derives from a woman aged 18-30 years with Graves disease. The sample here was peripheral blood mononuclear cells (PBMCs), taken at new diagnosis, from a patient treated with antithyroid drugs. CDR3 region: CASSLVARGPNTEAFF. The CDR3 region has the DNA TGTGCCAGCAGCTTAGTGGCCAGGGGGCCGAACACTGAAGCTTTCTTT.